Below, 27 T cell receptor beta chains from the same sample are listed, as sequenced in a study of early stage breast cancer tumors. Assay used: immunoSEQ multiplex PCR; TCRdb lists only in-frame clones, some missing. Here the sample spans tens of thousands of clones, around 72% being singletons. The material sequenced was blood. The receptors stem from a person in their fifties or sixties with breast cancer.

The chain recombines TRBV5-1 with TRBJ2-7; D is possibly TRBD2 (6 bases). Germline assignment: CDR1 SGHRS and CDR2 YFSETQ. The germline V and J ends were trimmed by 4 bases and 3 bases, with 11 bases remaining between them. The CDR3 has 13 residues. Here the CDR3 reads CASSKSGSYEQYF. The CDR3 bases are TGCGCCAGCAGCAAGTCCGGGAGCTACGAGCAGTACTTC.

J is TRBJ1-1 and V is TRBV18; D is ambiguous. Trimming shortened V by 3 bases and J by 1 base, and 6 bases separated the two germline ends. Germline V lookup: CDR1 KGHSH, CDR2 LQKENI. The CDR3 spans 13 residues. The CDR3 DNA is TGTGCCAGCTCACCGCTAGGGAACACTGAAGCTTTCTTT. Its translation: CASSPLGNTEAFF.

The chain has TRBV7-9 and TRBJ1-4, with D perhaps matching TRBD1 (6 bases). The CDR3 is 15 amino acids. Trimming pared 4 bases from V and 3 bases from J, leaving 12 bases between. Germline loops: CDR1 SEHNR, CDR2 FQNEAQ (reference sequence). The DNA for the CDR3 is TGTGCCAGCAGCTCGCCAGGGGCTCCTAATGAAAAACTGTTTTTT. It translates to CASSSPGAPNEKLFF.

The chain joins TRBV11-3 to TRBJ2-3; 7 bases fit TRBD2. The junction had 11 bases not matched to a gene; V was cut back by 5 bases and J by 3 bases. Looked up from germline, CDR1 is SGHNT and CDR2 is YENEEA. This CDR3 is built from 16 residues. The CDR3 coding sequence is TGTGCCAGCAGCGCCGACCCTAGCGGAAGGACAGATACGCAGTATTTT. This codes for CASSADPSGRTDTQYF. The full variable domain, rest sourced from reference TRBV11-3 and TRBJ2-3, is EAGVVQSPRYKIIEKKQPVAFWCNPISGHNTLYWYLQNLGQGPELLIRYENEEAVDDSQLPKDRFSAERLKGVDSTLKIQPAELGDSAVYLCASSADPSGRTDTQYFGPGTRLTVL.

The CDR3 nucleotides read TGTGCCAGCAGCTTAGCAGGGGCGCGGGAGCAGTTCTTC. It encodes CASSLAGAREQFF. This chain joins TRBV13 and TRBJ2-1; D may be TRBD1 (6 bases). The V gene lost 1 base and the J gene lost 10 bases, with 11 bases spanning the gap. Germline V gene data show CDR1 as PRHDT and CDR2 as FYEKMQ (reference sequence). CDR3 length: 13 residues.

The chain combines TRBV6-5 with TRBJ2-6; weak D call: TRBD1 (5 bases). The CDR3 is 14 amino acids. Germline V lookup: CDR1 MNHEY, CDR2 SVGAGI. V was clipped by 10 bases and J by 0 bases, with 10 bases between them. CDR3 protein: CATYRGSGANVLTF. The CDR3 DNA follows: TGTGCCACTTATAGGGGCTCTGGGGCCAACGTCCTGACTTTC.

The chain carries TRBV9 and TRBJ2-4; 8 bases align to TRBD2. This CDR3 contains 16 residues. CDR1 SGDLS and CDR2 YYNGEE come from the germline V gene. After removal of 3 bases from V and 8 bases from J, the junction contained 13 bases not matched to a gene. Here the CDR3 DNA reads TGTGCCAGCAGCGGAGGGCCGGGACTAGGGATGGACATTCAGTACTTC. Translating it yields CASSGGPGLGMDIQYF.

The chain has TRBV13 and TRBJ2-7; 15 nucleotides align to TRBD2. The germline CDR1 and CDR2 sequences are PRHDT and FYEKMQ (reference sequence). CDR3 length: 15 amino acids. J lost 6 bases, V lost 5 bases, and 5 bases had no gene match. The CDR3 region has the DNA TGTGCCAGCAGCCTCGGGACTAGCGGGGGGCGCGAGCAGTACGTC. Translated: CASSLGTSGGREQYV.

This chain uses TRBV7-2 with TRBJ2-2; the match to TRBD2 covers 7 bases. This CDR3 region has 13 residues. V was pared by 3 bases and J by 6 bases, with 1 base of the junction left unmatched. CDR1 is SGHTA, CDR2 FQGNSA, per germline. CDR3 sequence: CASSFGLAGELFF. CDR3 nucleotides: TGTGCCAGCAGCTTCGGACTAGCCGGGGAGCTGTTTTTT.

This clone has a handful of counts. The CDR3 DNA follows: TGTGCCAGCAGCCTAAATTGGGGCAGCACAGATACGCAGTATTTT. Translated: CASSLNWGSTDTQYF. The gene calls are TRBV7-8 and TRBJ2-3; D possibly corresponds to TRBD1 (5 bases). V was pared by 5 bases and J by 0 bases, with 12 bases between. Germline CDR1 and CDR2: SGHVS and FQNEAQ. The CDR3 covers 15 residues.

This clone came up once. The gene calls are TRBV5-1 and TRBJ1-3; 12 nucleotides agree with TRBD1. CDR1 and CDR2 (germline): SGHRS, YFSETQ. This CDR3 is 19 amino acids long. V shed 3 bases, J shed 5 bases, and the junction held 15 bases outside the gene matches. The CDR3 region has the DNA TGCGCCAGCAGCTCAAAAGGCAAACGGGACAGGGGGCCTCGAAACACCATATATTTT. Translated: CASSSKGKRDRGPRNTIYF.

The chain couples TRBV5-8 to TRBJ2-1; TRBD2 is a possible D gene (8 bases). The CDR3 totals 16 residues. V lost 6 bases and J lost 0, with 16 bases in between. The germline gives CDR1 SGHTS, CDR2 YDEGEE. The CDR3 sequence: CASIRGAGGSYNEQFF. DNA for the CDR3: TGTGCCAGCATCAGGGGGGCGGGAGGCTCCTACAATGAGCAGTTCTTC. The full variable domain, completed using reference TRBV5-8 and TRBJ2-1, is EAGVTQSPTHLIKTRGQQATLRCSPISGHTSVYWYQQALGLGLQFLLWYDEGEERNRGNFPPRFSGRQFPNYSSELNVNALELEDSALYLCASIRGAGGSYNEQFFGPGTRLTVL.

CDR3 amino acids: CASSPLVGVELFF. Here the CDR3 DNA reads TGTGCCAGCTCACCACTTGTAGGGGTGGAACTGTTTTTT. The chain is built from TRBV18 and TRBJ1-4; a possible D gene is TRBD1 (5 bases). The length of the CDR3 is 13 residues. Germline V gives CDR1 KGHSH, CDR2 LQKENI. V was trimmed by 1 base and J by 12 bases, leaving 12 bases between them.

The chain links TRBV10-1 to TRBJ1-1; TRBD1 is a possible D gene (6 bases). CDR1 is WNHNN and CDR2 is SYGVQD in the germline V gene (reference sequence). V gave up 3 bases and J gave up 3 bases, with 11 bases separating them. This CDR3 has 14 residues. The CDR3 DNA follows: TGCGCCAGCAGTGACCACGCAGGGGACACTGAAGCTTTCTTT. Protein product: CASSDHAGDTEAFF.

The chain couples TRBV19 to TRBJ2-5, with 15 nucleotides matching TRBD2. CDR3 length: 16 amino acids. Losses at the gene ends were 4 bases for V and 4 bases for J; bases not matched to a gene: 4. CDR1 LNHDA and CDR2 SQIVND come from the germline V gene (reference sequence). Here the CDR3 reads CASSKGLAGGGETQYF. CDR3 nucleotides: TGTGCCAGTAGTAAGGGACTAGCGGGAGGTGGAGAGACCCAGTACTTC.

The rearrangement uses TRBV10-3 and TRBJ2-7; possibly TRBD2 for D (6 bases). Germline values: CDR1 ENHRY, CDR2 SYGVKD. Trimming shortened V by 4 bases and J by 4 bases, and 17 bases separated the two germline ends. The CDR3 is 15 amino acids. The CDR3 region has the DNA TGTGCCATCAGTGGGGGCGGGGTTACCGGGTACGAGCAGTACTTC. Its translation is CAISGGGVTGYEQYF.

The rearrangement joins TRBV5-4 to TRBJ2-5; D not certain. CDR1 is SGHNT and CDR2 is YYREEE in the germline V gene (reference sequence). The germline V and J ends were trimmed by 0 bases and 5 bases, with 14 bases remaining between them. The CDR3 extends over 15 amino acids. Here the CDR3 DNA reads TGTGCCAGCAGCTTGGTGCCACTCTCCCTGGAGACCCAGTACTTC. Its protein is CASSLVPLSLETQYF. Full variable domain (rest looked up from reference TRBV5-4 and TRBJ2-5): ETGVTQSPTHLIKTRGQQVTLRCSSQSGHNTVSWYQQALGQGPQFIFQYYREEENGRGNFPPRFSGLQFPNYSSELNVNALELDDSALYLCASSLVPLSLETQYFGPGTRLLVL.

This CDR3 reads CASSEARWTGYEQYF. CDR3 DNA sequence: TGTGCCAGCAGTGAAGCCAGATGGACAGGCTACGAGCAGTACTTC. The chain employs TRBV6-4 and TRBJ2-7; 7 bases agree with TRBD1. The V gene end was trimmed by 3 bases and the J gene end by 3 bases; junction bases not matched to a gene: 8. The germline V gene has CDR1 MRHNA and CDR2 SNTAGT. This CDR3 spans 15 amino acids.

The genes are TRBV12-5 and TRBJ2-3, with 9 bases aligning to TRBD1. Germline CDR1 and CDR2: LGHNT and FRNRAP. The length of the CDR3 is 14 residues. Trimming at V came to 5 bases and at J to 7 bases, leaving 7 bases not matched to a gene. Here the CDR3 DNA reads TGTGCTAGTGGTACGGACAGGGGAGGAAATACGCAGTATTTT. This translates into CASGTDRGGNTQYF.

V and J are TRBV6-5 and TRBJ2-7, with 11 positions matching TRBD2. Germline V gene sequence: CDR1 MNHEY, CDR2 SVGAGI. Trimming at V came to 0 bases and at J to 3 bases, leaving 4 bases not matched to a gene. The CDR3 extends over 16 amino acids. Written as DNA, the CDR3 is TGTGCCAGCAGTTACTCGGGACTAGCGGACTTCTACGAGCAGTACTTC. Its translation is CASSYSGLADFYEQYF.

V is TRBV6-1 and J is TRBJ2-7; 8 bases agree with TRBD2. V lost 7 bases, J lost 4 bases, and 3 bases stayed unmatched. The CDR3 covers 12 residues. Germline CDR1 MNHNS, CDR2 SASEGT. CDR3 nucleotide sequence: TGTGCCAGCATTCAGCGGGAGTACGAGCAGTACTTC. Its protein product is CASIQREYEQYF.

The V gene is TRBV11-2, the J gene TRBJ1-2, with unresolved D. The ends were cut back, 5 bases at V and 6 bases at J, with 16 bases in the middle. The germline gives CDR1 SGHAT, CDR2 FQNNGV. This CDR3 contains 14 residues. CDR3 region: CASSPMSGTHGYTF. The CDR3 nucleotides read TGTGCCAGCAGCCCCATGTCGGGTACCCATGGCTACACCTTC.

The chain couples TRBV9 to TRBJ2-3, with unresolved D. The V and J ends lost 4 bases and 8 bases respectively, with 14 bases between them. The CDR3 is made up of 13 amino acids. CDR1 SGDLS and CDR2 YYNGEE come from the germline V gene. CDR3 protein: CASSSDAVFTQYF. The CDR3 bases are TGTGCCAGCAGCAGCGACGCAGTATTTACGCAGTATTTT. Combining the CDR3 with reference TRBV9 and TRBJ2-3 gives the whole variable domain DSGVTQTPKHLITATGQRVTLRCSPRSGDLSVYWYQQSLDQGLQFLIQYYNGEERAKGNILERFSAQQFPDLHSELNLSSLELGDSALYFCASSSDAVFTQYFGPGTRLTVL.

The rearrangement uses TRBV12-5 and TRBJ2-5; no clear D gene. From germline, CDR1 is LGHNT and CDR2 FRNRAP. Trimming left V 1 base short and J 9 bases short, with 12 bases between. The CDR3 loop spans 13 amino acids. The CDR3 bases are TGTGCTAGTGGTTTGGACGAGAAACGCCCCCAGTACTTC. This codes for CASGLDEKRPQYF.

The chain links TRBV18 to TRBJ2-1; 11 bases fit TRBD2. V was pared by 6 bases and J by 8 bases, with 9 bases of the junction left unmatched. Germline assignment: CDR1 KGHSH and CDR2 LQKENI. CDR3 length: 15 amino acids. For the CDR3, the DNA is TGTGCCAGCTCCCTAACTAGCGGGAGTCGGGATGAGCAGTTCTTC. Translated: CASSLTSGSRDEQFF.

The V and J genes are TRBV15 and TRBJ2-1, with a weak D call TRBD1 (6 bases). Trimming took 5 bases from V and 0 from J, leaving 20 bases between them. This CDR3 is 18 amino acids long. Germline assignment: CDR1 LNHNV and CDR2 YYDKDF (reference sequence). The CDR3 DNA sequence: TGTGCCACCAGCGGGGGCCGAGCGGAACTTCGCTCCTACAATGAGCAGTTCTTC. It encodes CATSGGRAELRSYNEQFF.

The rearrangement uses TRBV7-8 and TRBJ2-3, with TRBD1 identical over 11 bases. CDR3 length: 15 amino acids. The germline CDR1 and CDR2 sequences are SGHVS and FQNEAQ. Trimming cost V 3 bases and J 7 bases; bases outside gene matches: 6. In nucleotides, the CDR3 is TGTGCCAGCAGCTTTCCCGGACAGGGGGCCAATACGCAGTATTTT. Its translation: CASSFPGQGANTQYF.